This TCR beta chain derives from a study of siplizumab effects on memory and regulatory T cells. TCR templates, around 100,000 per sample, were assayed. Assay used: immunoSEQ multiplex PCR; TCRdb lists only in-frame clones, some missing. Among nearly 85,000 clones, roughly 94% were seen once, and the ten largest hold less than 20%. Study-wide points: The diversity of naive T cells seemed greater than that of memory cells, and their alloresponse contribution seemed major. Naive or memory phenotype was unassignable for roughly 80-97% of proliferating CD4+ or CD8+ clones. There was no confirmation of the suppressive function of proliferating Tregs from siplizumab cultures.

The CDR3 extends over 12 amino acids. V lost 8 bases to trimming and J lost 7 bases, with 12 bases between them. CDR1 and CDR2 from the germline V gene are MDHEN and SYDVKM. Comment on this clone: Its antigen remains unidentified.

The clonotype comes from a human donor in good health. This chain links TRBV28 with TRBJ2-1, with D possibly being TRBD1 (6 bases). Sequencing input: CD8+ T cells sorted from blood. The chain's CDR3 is CASGYRDNEQFF. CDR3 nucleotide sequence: TGTGCCAGCGGATACAGGGATAATGAGCAGTTCTTC.